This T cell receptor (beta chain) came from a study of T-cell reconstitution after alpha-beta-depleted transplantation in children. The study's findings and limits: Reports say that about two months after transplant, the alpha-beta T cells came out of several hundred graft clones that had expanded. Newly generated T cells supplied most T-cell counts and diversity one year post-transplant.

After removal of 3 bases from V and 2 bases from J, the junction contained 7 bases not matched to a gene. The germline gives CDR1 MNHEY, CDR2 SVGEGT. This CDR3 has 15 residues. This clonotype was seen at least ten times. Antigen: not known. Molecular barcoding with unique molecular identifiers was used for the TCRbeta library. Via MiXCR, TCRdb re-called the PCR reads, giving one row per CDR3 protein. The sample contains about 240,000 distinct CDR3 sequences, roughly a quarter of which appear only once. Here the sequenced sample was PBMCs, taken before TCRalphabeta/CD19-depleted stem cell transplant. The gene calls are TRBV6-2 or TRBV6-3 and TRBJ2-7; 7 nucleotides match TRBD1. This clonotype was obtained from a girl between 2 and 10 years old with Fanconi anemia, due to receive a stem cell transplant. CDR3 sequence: CASSYLTGAPYEQYF. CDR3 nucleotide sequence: TGTGCCAGCAGTTATCTTACAGGGGCACCCTACGAGCAGTACTTC.